This TCR beta chain was sequenced for a study of shared clonotypes between healthy human individuals. Germline lookup yields CDR1 MNHNS and CDR2 SASEGT. Trimming left V 3 bases short and J 3 bases short, with 12 bases between. The CDR3 has 14 amino acids. TCRdb keeps only in-frame clones here, not all; method: immunoSEQ multiplex PCR. Here the sample spans about 700,000 clones, around 92% being singletons. Positive CCR7 selection of CD45RO-negative cells yielded the naive CD8 cells, and terminally differentiated effector memory CD45RA+ cells were excluded. This chain uses TRBV6-1 with TRBJ2-7; D unclear. Sequencing was carried out using naive CD8+ T cells sorted from blood. The sequence came from a young man in good health. The CDR3 region has the DNA TGTGCCAGCAGTGACCGTCCAGAAAACTACGAGCAGTACTTC. Residues: CASSDRPENYEQYF.